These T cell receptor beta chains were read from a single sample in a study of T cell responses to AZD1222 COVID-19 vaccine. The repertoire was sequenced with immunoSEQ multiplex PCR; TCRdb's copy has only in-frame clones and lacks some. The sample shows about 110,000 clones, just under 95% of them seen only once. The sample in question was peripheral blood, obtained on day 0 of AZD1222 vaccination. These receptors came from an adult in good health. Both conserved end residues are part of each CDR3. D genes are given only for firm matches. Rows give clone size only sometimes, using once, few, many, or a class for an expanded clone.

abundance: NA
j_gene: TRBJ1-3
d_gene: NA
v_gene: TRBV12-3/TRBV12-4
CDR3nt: TGTGCCAGCAACCAAATTCGACGCCACACCATATATTTT
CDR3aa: CASNQIRRHTIYF

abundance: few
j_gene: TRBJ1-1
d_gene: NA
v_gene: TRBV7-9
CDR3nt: TGTGCCAGCAGCTTAGAGGGACTGCCCCTGCGAGCTGGAGCTTTCTTT
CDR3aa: CASSLEGLPLRAGAFF

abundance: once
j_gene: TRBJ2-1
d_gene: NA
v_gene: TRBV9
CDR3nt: TGTGCCAGCAGCCCCACAGGATCCTACAATGAGCAGTTCTTC
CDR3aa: CASSPTGSYNEQFF

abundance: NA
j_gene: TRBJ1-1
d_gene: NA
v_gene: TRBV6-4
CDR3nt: TGTGCCAGCAGGGGACCGGGATTGAACACTGAAGCTTTCTTT
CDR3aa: CASRGPGLNTEAFF

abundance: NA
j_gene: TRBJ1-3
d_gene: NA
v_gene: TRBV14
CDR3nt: TGTGCCAGCAGCCAAGTTGGCGGGGCCCGAAACACCATATATTTT
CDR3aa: CASSQVGGARNTIYF

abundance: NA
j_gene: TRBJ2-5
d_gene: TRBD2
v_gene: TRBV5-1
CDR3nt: TGCGCCAGCACCGCTCGCGGGGGGGCGGAGACCCAGTACTTC
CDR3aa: CASTARGGAETQYF

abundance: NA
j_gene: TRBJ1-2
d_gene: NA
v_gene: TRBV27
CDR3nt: TGTGCCAGCGCGCCCGGACACTCGGCCGTCAATGGCTACACCTTC
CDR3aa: CASAPGHSAVNGYTF

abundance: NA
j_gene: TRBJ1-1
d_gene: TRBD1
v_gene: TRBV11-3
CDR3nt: TGTGCCAGCAGCGAAGAGACAGGGTGGTACGCTGAAGCTTTCTTT
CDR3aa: CASSEETGWYAEAFF

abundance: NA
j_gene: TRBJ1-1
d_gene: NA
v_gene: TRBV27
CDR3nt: TGTGCCAGCACCCCTGGGCAGGCGAACACTGAAGCTTTCTTT
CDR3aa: CASTPGQANTEAFF

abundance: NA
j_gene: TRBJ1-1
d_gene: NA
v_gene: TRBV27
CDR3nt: TGTGCCAGCAGTGACCCTGAAGCTTTCTTT
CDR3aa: CASSDPEAFF

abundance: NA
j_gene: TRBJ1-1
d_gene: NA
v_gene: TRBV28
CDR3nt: TGTGCCAGCAGTTCCCTTCTTGGCTACGGAGCTTTCTTT
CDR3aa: CASSSLLGYGAFF

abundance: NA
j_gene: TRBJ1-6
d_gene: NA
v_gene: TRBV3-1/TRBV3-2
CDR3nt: TGTGCCAGCAGCCAAGAGTCGGGGGCAGGAAATTCACCCCTCCACTTT
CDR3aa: CASSQESGAGNSPLHF

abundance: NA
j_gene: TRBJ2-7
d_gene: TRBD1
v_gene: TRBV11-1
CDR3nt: TGTGCCAGCAGCTGGGGACAGGGGGCGAGGGAGCAGTACTTC
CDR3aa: CASSWGQGAREQYF

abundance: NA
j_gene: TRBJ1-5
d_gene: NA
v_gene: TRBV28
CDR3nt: TGTGCCAGCAGACCGGGAGCGCCCAGGCAGCCCCAGCATTTT
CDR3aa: CASRPGAPRQPQHF

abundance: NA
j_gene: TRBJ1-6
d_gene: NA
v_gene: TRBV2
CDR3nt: TGTGCCAGCAGAGGGAGGGCCGGTAATTCACCCCTCCACTTT
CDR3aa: CASRGRAGNSPLHF

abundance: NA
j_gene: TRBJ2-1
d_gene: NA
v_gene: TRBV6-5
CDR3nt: TGTGCCAGCAGTTTGGGACAAGAGTACAATGAGCAGTTCTTC
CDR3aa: CASSLGQEYNEQFF

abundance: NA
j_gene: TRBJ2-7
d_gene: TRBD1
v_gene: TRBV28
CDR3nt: TGTGCCAGCAAGACCGGCACAGGGGGCGCCTCCTACGAGCAGTACTTC
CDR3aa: CASKTGTGGASYEQYF

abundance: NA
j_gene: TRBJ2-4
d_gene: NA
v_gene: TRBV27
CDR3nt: TGTGCCAGCAGTGGGTGGGAAAACATTCAGTACTTC
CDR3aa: CASSGWENIQYF

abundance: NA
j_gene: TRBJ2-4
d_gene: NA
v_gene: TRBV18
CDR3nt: TGTGCCAGCTCAATGGGCCTAAACATTCAGTACTTC
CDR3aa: CASSMGLNIQYF

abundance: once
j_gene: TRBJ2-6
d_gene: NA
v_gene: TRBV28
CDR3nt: TGTGCCAGCACCGACATAACCGGCTCTGGGGCCAACGTCCTGACTTTC
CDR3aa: CASTDITGSGANVLTF

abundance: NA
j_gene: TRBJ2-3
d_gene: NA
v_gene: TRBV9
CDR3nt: TGTGCCAGCAGCGTAGGGCAGAGGGGATACACAGATACGCAGTATTTT
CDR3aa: CASSVGQRGYTDTQYF

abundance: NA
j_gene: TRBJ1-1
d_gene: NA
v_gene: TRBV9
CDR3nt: TGTGCCAGCAGCGTAGAGGAGACCCTTAATGAAGCTTTCTTT
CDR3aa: CASSVEETLNEAFF

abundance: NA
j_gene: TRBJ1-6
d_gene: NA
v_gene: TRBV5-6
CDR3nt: TGTGCCAGCAGCTTGGTTTCCACACCCCTCCACTTT
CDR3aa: CASSLVSTPLHF

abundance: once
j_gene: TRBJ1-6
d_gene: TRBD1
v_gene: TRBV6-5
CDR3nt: TGTGCCAGCAGTTACGGACAGGGGAGTTCACCCCTCCACTTT
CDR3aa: CASSYGQGSSPLHF

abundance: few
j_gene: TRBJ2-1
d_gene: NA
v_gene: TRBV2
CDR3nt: TGTGCCAGCATGGAGCCCGGTCGGAATGAGCAGTTCTTC
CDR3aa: CASMEPGRNEQFF

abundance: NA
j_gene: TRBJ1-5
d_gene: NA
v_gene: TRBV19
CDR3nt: TGTGCCAGTACCATCCGAGGGGCCCATCAGCCCCAGCATTTT
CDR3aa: CASTIRGAHQPQHF

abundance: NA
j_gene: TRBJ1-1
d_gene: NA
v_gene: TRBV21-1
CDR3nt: TGTGCCAGCAGCAAAGGCCAGGGGGACACTGAAGCTTTCTTT
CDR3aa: CASSKGQGDTEAFF

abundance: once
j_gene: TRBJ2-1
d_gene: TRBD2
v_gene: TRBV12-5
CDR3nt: TGTGCTAGTGGTTCCGCGGGGGGTTACAATGAGCAGTTCTTC
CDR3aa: CASGSAGGYNEQFF

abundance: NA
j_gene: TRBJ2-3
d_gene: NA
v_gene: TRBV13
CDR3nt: TGTGCCAGCAGTCGGGGCCCCGCGAGCACAGATACGCAGTATTTT
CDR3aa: CASSRGPASTDTQYF

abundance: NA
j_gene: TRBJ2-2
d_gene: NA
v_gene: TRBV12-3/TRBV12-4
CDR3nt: TGTGCCAGCAGTCTCAGAGGGATCGGGGAGCTGTTTTTT
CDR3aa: CASSLRGIGELFF

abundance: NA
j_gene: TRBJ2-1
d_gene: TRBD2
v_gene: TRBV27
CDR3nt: TGTGCCACCAGCGGGGCCGGTACGTCTGAGCAGTTCTTC
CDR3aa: CATSGAGTSEQFF

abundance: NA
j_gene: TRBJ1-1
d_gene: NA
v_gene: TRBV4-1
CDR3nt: TGCGCCAGCAGCCAGAGTCTGGGAGGGACTGAAGCTTTCTTT
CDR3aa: CASSQSLGGTEAFF

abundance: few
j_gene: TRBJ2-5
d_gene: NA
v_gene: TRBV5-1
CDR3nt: TGCGCCAGCAGCGTCTCACAAGAGACCCAGTACTTC
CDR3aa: CASSVSQETQYF

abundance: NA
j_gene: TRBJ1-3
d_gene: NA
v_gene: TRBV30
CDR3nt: TGTGCCTGGAGTGTAAGGGGGGGGTCTGGAAACACCATATATTTT
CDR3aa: CAWSVRGGSGNTIYF

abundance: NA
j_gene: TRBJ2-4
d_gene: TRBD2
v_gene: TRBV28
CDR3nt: TGTGCCAGCAGTTTAGCTAGCGGGGGAAACATTCAGTACTTC
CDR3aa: CASSLASGGNIQYF

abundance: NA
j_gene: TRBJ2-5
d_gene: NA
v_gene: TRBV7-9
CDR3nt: TGTGCCAGCAGCTTTGAAACAGGGTTCCAAGAGACCCAGTACTTC
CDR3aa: CASSFETGFQETQYF

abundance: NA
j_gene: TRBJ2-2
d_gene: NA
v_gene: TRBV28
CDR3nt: TGTGCCAGCAGTTTTGGCGGGACTTTTAACACCGGGGAGCTGTTTTTT
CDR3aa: CASSFGGTFNTGELFF

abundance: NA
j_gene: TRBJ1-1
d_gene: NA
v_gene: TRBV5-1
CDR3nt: TGCGCCAGCAGCTTGGGTGGGGACACTGAAGCTTTCTTT
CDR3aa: CASSLGGDTEAFF

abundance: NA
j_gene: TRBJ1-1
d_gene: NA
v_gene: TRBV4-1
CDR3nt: TGCGCCAGCAGCCAAGAACCACTGGGGGGGCAAACTGAAGCTTTCTTT
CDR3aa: CASSQEPLGGQTEAFF

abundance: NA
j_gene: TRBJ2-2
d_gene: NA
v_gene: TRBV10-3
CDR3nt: TGTGCCATCAAGTTGGGACCCTACACCGGGGAGCTGTTTTTT
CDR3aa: CAIKLGPYTGELFF

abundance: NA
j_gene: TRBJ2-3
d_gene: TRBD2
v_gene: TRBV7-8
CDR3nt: TGTGCCAGCAGCCCAGGGGCTAGCGGGGGACTCACAGATACGCAGTATTTT
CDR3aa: CASSPGASGGLTDTQYF

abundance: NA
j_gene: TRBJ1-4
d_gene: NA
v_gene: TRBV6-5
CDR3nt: TGTGCCAGCAGTTACGAGGGAGAAAAACTGTTTTTT
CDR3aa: CASSYEGEKLFF

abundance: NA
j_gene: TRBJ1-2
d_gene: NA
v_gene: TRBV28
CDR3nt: TGTGCCAGCAGTTTTGGTAGCGATGGCTACACCTTC
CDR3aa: CASSFGSDGYTF

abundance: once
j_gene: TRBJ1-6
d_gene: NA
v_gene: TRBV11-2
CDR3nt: TGTGCCAGCAGCTTAGATCCCCGGGGGCTTAATTCACCCCTCCACTTT
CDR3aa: CASSLDPRGLNSPLHF

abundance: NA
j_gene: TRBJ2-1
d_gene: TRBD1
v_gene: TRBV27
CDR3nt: TGTGCCAGCAGTTTATGGGGACAGAAGCAGTTCTTC
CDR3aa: CASSLWGQKQFF

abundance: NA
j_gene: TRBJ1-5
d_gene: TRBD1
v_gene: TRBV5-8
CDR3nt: TGTGCCAGCAGCGCCCAGGGGGGGCAGCAACAGCCCCAGCATTTT
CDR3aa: CASSAQGGQQQPQHF

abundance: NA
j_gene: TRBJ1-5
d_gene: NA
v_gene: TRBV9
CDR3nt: TGTGCCAGCAGCGTAGGGGGGAATAGCAATCAGCCCCAGCATTTT
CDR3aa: CASSVGGNSNQPQHF

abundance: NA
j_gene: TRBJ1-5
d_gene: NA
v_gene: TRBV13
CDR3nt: TGTGCCAGCAGCTATAGCAATCAGCCCCAGCATTTT
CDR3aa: CASSYSNQPQHF